This T cell receptor beta chain appears in the sequencing data of a study of T cell responses to AZD1222 COVID-19 vaccine. Study-level results: At baseline, seropositivity was found in only 5 to 7 AZD1222 recipients. Spike-specific TCR breadth and depth went up after people got two AZD1222 doses. Among spike-specific TCRs, nearly half reportedly target unmutated variant regions. CD4 TCRs associated with vaccination spanned spike, dominating at 160-218 and 743-854.

This clone was counted a few times. As yet, its antigen is unknown. The method was immunoSEQ multiplex PCR; TCRdb's version includes in-frame clones alone and lacks a portion of them. The sample consists of some 170,000 clones, 90% to 95% of them appearing once. From germline, CDR1 is MNHNY and CDR2 SVGAGI (reference sequence). The V gene lost 8 bases and the J gene lost 2 bases, with 10 bases spanning the gap. CDR3 length: 12 residues. This sequence joins TRBV6-6 and TRBJ2-7, with D possibly matching TRBD1 (6 bases). The TCR originated in an adult who received the AZD1222 COVID-19 vaccine. The sample in question was peripheral blood, obtained 28 days after the second AZD1222 dose. This chain's CDR3 is CASETGTYEQYF. Written as DNA, the CDR3 is TGTGCCAGCGAGACAGGCACCTACGAGCAGTACTTC.